This paragraph reports one T cell receptor beta chain. These data come from a study of cytomegalovirus exposure and HLA in healthy donors. Amplification used 60 Vbeta primers and 13 Jbeta primers. TCRdb's table, derived via immunoSEQ multiplex PCR, lists solely in-frame clones and lacks some. The table lists around 100,000 clones, roughly 80% of them singletons. Germline V gives CDR1 SGHAT, CDR2 FQNNGV. Trimming removed 2 bases from V and 0 bases from J, with 14 bases in between. This CDR3 has 18 amino acids. This chain uses TRBV11-2 with TRBJ1-6; D unclear. Sequencing was performed on PBMCs. The clonotype was recovered from a man aged 40-49 years in good health and CMV-seronegative. CDR3 protein: CASSLRPREYSYNSPLHF. CDR3 coding DNA: TGTGCCAGCAGCTTACGCCCCCGCGAATACTCCTATAATTCACCCCTCCACTTT.